This T cell receptor beta chain was profiled in a study of cytomegalovirus exposure and HLA in healthy donors. V was pared by 8 bases and J by 2 bases, with 6 bases between. From germline, CDR1 is MGHDK and CDR2 SYGVNS. This CDR3 has 11 residues. With regard to this clone: Antigen unknown.

Study-level results: In a later analysis, TCR beta V- and J-gene trimming showed a link to a missense DCLRE1C variant.

The primer mix had 60 Vbeta and 13 Jbeta primers. The repertoire was sequenced with immunoSEQ multiplex PCR; TCRdb's copy has only in-frame clones and lacks some. Among 130,000 to 150,000 clones listed, under 90% were seen once. At collection, donors were nominally healthy, but unrecorded immune exposures were probable. The sample comprised PBMCs. The chain has TRBV25-1 and TRBJ1-1, with D uncertain. This clonotype was obtained from a boy younger than 10 in good health and CMV-seronegative. CDR3 residues: CASALNTEAFF. The CDR3 DNA reads as TGTGCCAGCGCCCTAAACACTGAAGCTTTCTTT.